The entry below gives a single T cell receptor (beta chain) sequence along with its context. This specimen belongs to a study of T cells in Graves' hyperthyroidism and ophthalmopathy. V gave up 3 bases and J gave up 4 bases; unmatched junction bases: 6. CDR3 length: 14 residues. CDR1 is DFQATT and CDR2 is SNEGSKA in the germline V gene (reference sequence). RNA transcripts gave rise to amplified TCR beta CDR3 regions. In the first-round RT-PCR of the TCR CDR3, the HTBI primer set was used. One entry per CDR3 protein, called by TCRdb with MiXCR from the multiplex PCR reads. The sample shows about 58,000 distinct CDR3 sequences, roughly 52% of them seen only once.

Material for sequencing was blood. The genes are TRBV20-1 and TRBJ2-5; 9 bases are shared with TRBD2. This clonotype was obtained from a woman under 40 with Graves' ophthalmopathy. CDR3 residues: CSARDSGSAETQYF. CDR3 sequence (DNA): TGCAGTGCTAGGGATAGCGGGAGTGCAGAGACCCAGTACTTC.